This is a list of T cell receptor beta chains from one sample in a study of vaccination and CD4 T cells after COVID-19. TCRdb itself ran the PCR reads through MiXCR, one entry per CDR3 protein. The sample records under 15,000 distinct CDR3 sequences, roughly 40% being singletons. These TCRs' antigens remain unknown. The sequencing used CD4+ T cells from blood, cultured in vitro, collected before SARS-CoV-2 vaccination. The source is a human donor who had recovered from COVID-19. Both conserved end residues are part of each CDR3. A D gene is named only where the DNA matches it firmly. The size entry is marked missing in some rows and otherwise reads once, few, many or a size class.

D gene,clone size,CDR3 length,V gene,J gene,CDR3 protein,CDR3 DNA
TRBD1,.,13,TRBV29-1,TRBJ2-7,CSARTGGFYEQYF,TGCAGCGCGAGGACAGGGGGCTTCTACGAGCAGTACTTC
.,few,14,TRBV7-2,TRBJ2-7,CASSYRSGRYEQYF,TGTGCCAGCAGCTATCGGTCGGGGCGCTACGAGCAGTACTTC
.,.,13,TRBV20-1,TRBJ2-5,CSARLIGRETQYF,TGCAGTGCTAGACTTATAGGGAGAGAGACCCAGTACTTC
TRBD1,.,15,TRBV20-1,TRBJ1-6,CSARESQGGNSPLHF,TGCAGTGCTAGAGAATCCCAGGGGGGAAATTCACCCCTCCACTTT
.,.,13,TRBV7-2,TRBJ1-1,CASSLARGGEAFF,TGTGCCAGCAGCTTAGCGAGAGGGGGGGAAGCTTTCTTT
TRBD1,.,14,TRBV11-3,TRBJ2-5,CASSSRTGSETQYF,TGTGCCAGCAGCTCAAGGACAGGGAGCGAGACCCAGTACTTC
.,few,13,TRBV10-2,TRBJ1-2,CASSEGGEGGYTF,TGCGCCAGCAGTGAAGGGGGAGAAGGTGGCTACACCTTC
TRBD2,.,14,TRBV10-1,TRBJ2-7,CANGTSGSGYEQYF,TGCGCCAACGGGACTAGCGGGAGTGGTTACGAGCAGTACTTC
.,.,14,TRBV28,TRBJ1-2,CASSLSTVNYGYTF,TGTGCCAGCAGTTTATCGACAGTTAACTATGGCTACACCTTC
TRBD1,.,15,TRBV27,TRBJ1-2,CASIGGQGAICGYTF,TGTGCCAGCATTGGGGGACAGGGGGCAATTTGTGGCTACACCTTC
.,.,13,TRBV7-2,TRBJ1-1,CASSFQGWTEAFF,TGTGCCAGCAGCTTTCAGGGATGGACTGAAGCTTTCTTT
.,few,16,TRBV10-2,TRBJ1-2,CASSSGTRRSYYGYTF,TGCGCCAGCAGTTCGGGGACCCGCAGGTCGTACTATGGCTACACCTTC
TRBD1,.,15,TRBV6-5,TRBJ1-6,CASSSIRDRDSPLHF,TGTGCCAGCAGTTCCATCCGGGACAGGGATTCACCCCTCCACTTT
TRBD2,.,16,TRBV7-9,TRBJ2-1,CASSKEGGRFGDEQFF,TGTGCCAGCAGCAAAGAGGGCGGGAGGTTCGGGGATGAGCAGTTCTTC
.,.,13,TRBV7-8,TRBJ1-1,CASKLGMNTEAFF,TGTGCCAGCAAACTGGGGATGAACACTGAAGCTTTCTTT
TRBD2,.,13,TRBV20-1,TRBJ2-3,CSARPSGVDTQYF,TGCAGTGCTAGACCTAGCGGGGTAGATACGCAGTATTTT
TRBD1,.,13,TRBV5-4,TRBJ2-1,CASSLPRTGEQFF,TGTGCCAGCAGCCTCCCCCGGACAGGGGAGCAGTTCTTC
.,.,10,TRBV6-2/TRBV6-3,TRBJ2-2,CASGYGELFF,TGTGCCAGCGGCTACGGGGAGCTGTTTTTT
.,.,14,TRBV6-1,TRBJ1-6,CASSEREAQSPLHF,TGTGCCAGCAGTGAAAGGGAGGCCCAATCACCCCTCCACTTT
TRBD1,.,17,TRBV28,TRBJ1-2,CASSVRGQGAGGYGYTF,TGTGCCAGCAGTGTCCGGGGACAGGGGGCGGGTGGGTATGGCTACACCTTC
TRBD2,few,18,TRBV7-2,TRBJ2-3,CASSLAGFAGVRTDTQYF,TGTGCCAGCAGCTTAGCAGGGTTCGCGGGAGTGCGGACAGATACGCAGTATTTT
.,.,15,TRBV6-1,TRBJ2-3,CASRDLLGPTDTQYF,TGTGCCAGCAGGGATTTACTAGGGCCCACAGATACGCAGTATTTT
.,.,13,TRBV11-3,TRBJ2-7,CASGSRGVYEQYF,TGTGCCAGCGGATCCAGGGGGGTTTACGAGCAGTACTTC
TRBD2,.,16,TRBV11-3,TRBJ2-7,CASSPGLAGSPGEQYF,TGTGCCAGCAGCCCTGGACTAGCGGGTTCCCCCGGGGAGCAGTACTTC
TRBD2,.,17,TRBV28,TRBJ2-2,CASSPGGLAAYTGELFF,TGTGCCAGCAGTCCCGGGGGACTAGCGGCTTACACCGGGGAGCTGTTTTTT
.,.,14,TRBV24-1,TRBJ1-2,CATSGLSPSEGYTF,TGTGCCACCAGTGGATTGTCCCCCTCGGAAGGCTACACCTTC
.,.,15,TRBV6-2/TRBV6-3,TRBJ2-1,CASSYGTGAYNEQFF,TGTGCCAGCAGTTACGGTACGGGAGCCTACAATGAGCAGTTCTTC
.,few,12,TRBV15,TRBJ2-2,CATSRRTGELFF,TGTGCCACCAGCAGGAGGACCGGGGAGCTGTTTTTT
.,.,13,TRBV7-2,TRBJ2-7,CASSLTAAGEQYF,TGTGCCAGCAGCTTAACAGCAGCGGGCGAGCAGTACTTC
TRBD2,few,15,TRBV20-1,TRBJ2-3,CSAQTAGLGGFGQYF,TGCAGTGCTCAAACAGCGGGACTGGGAGGGTTTGGGCAGTATTTT